This T cell receptor beta chain was recorded in a study of immune evolution from preneoplasia to lung adenocarcinoma. The data were produced by immunoSEQ multiplex PCR, yet TCRdb's version contains in-frame clones alone and is incomplete. The table lists 5,000 to 7,000 clones, around 87% of them singletons. Patient tissue came from resections in Japan or China, 2014–2017. Study-wide results and limits: Later-stage lesions seemingly showed higher T cell density and diversity than normal lung. Compared with EGFR-mutant or double wild-type lesions, KRAS-mutant nodules were more clonal.

Of note for this clone: Its antigen is currently unknown.

The CDR3 loop spans 14 amino acids. V lost 9 bases, J lost 8 bases, and 11 bases stayed unmatched. CDR1 and CDR2 from the germline V gene are SNHLY and FYNNEI. The sequenced material came from FFPE invasive lung adenocarcinoma tissue. J is TRBJ2-1 and V is TRBV2, with TRBD2 matching 9 bases. This TCR was recovered from a person between 50 and 69 years old with lung adenocarcinoma. In nucleotides, the CDR3 is TGTGCCAGGACTATGAGCGGGAGGACGGATGAGCAGTTCTTC. This sequence encodes CARTMSGRTDEQFF.